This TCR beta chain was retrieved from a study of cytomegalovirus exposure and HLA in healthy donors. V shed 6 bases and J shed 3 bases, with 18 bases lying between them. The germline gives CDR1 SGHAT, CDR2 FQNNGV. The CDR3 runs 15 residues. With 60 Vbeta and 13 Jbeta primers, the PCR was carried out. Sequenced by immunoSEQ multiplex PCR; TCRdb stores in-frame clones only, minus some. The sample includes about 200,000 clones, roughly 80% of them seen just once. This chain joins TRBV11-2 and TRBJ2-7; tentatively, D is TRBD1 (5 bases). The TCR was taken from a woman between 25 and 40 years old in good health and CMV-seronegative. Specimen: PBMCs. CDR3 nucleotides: TGTGCCAGCAGGGGATGGGGCCCACGAGGCTACGAGCAGTACTTC. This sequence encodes CASRGWGPRGYEQYF.